The 28 T cell receptor beta chains given below trace back to one sample, sequenced in a study of beta chain features in type 1 diabetes (dated by TCRdb to the late 2010s). Here is what the overall study found, with its caveats: Type 1 diabetes patients showed a moderate but significant shortening of TCRB CDR3 length in all four CD4+ subsets.

Their antigens remain unidentified. Library construction relied on the immunoSEQ multiplex PCR assay. The entire isolated RNA was reverse transcribed using the High Capacity cDNA Reverse Transcription Kit, and thus expressed TCRB transcripts were sequenced. TCRdb provides this immuneACCESS table in a form limited to in-frame rearrangements. Some clones are lacking; in checked studies, under half of them reflect an unresolved V gene, and why the rest are absent is not known. Within this sample are 550,000 to 850,000 clones, with roughly 13% of them counted one time only. Jointly, the top ten make up less than 0.025% of the sample. Specimen: naive CD4+ T cells from blood. The cell subset or site label on this specimen signifies: true naive CD4+ T cells. The receptor source for this set is a young man with type 1 diabetes.

This clone was seen only a few times. J is TRBJ1-1 and V is TRBV5-1; D is undetermined. The CDR3 is made up of 14 amino acids. The V gene lost 2 bases and the J gene lost 0 bases, with 8 bases spanning the gap. Per germline, CDR1 SGHRS and CDR2 YFSETQ. CDR3 residues: CASSLGDVNTEAFF. The CDR3 coding sequence is TGCGCCAGCAGCTTAGGAGATGTGAACACTGAAGCTTTCTTT.

This clone was observed a handful of times. The J gene is TRBJ1-5, the V gene TRBV4-1, with TRBD1 matching over 8 bases. CDR3 length: 16 residues. Losses at the gene ends were 1 base for V and 2 bases for J; bases not matched to a gene: 4. Germline V CDR1 and CDR2: MGHRA, YSYEKL. The CDR3 spells CASSQGGQGGNQPQHF. The CDR3 DNA reads as TGCGCCAGCAGCCAAGGCGGACAGGGAGGCAATCAGCCCCAGCATTTT.

This clone was picked up a small number of times. J is TRBJ2-1 and V is TRBV2; D is undetermined. This CDR3 is built from 10 residues. CDR1 is SNHLY and CDR2 is FYNNEI in the germline V gene. V gave up 5 bases and J gave up 10 bases, with 6 bases separating them. The CDR3 region has the DNA TGTGCCAGCAGTCAAGGGGAGCAGTTCTTC. This translates into CASSQGEQFF.

The V call is TRBV30, the J call TRBJ2-3; no reliable D call. The CDR3 spans 14 residues. The ends were cut back, 3 bases at V and 4 bases at J, with 14 bases in the middle. Germline V lookup: CDR1 GTSNPN, CDR2 SVGIG (reference sequence). In DNA, the CDR3 is TGTGCCTGGAGCAACCGCTTCAGTGCAGATACGCAGTATTTT. It translates to CAWSNRFSADTQYF.

The table lists this clone with a few counts. The V gene is TRBV2, the J gene TRBJ2-5; TRBD1 agrees at 7 bases. The CDR3 length is 13 residues. The J segment lost 5 bases and the V segment lost 7 bases, leaving 7 bases of the junction unmatched. The germline V gene has CDR1 SNHLY and CDR2 FYNNEI. CDR3 coding DNA: TGTGCCAGCAAGACAGGGTTTTCGGAGACCCAGTACTTC. This encodes CASKTGFSETQYF.

This clone occurred a few times. V is TRBV27 and J is TRBJ1-2, with D perhaps matching TRBD1 (6 bases). Germline V gives CDR1 MNHEY, CDR2 SMNVEV (reference sequence). The V gene lost 4 bases and the J gene lost 5 bases, with 23 bases spanning the gap. The CDR3 extends over 17 amino acids. CDR3 sequence reads: CASSSTRDTGLIYGYTF. The CDR3 DNA reads TGTGCCAGCAGTTCAACTCGGGACACAGGGCTGATATATGGCTACACCTTC.

The table lists this clone with a count of one. The rearrangement joins TRBV18 to TRBJ1-1; D call uncertain. V lost 5 bases to trimming and J lost 1 base, with 14 bases between them. The CDR3 contains 15 residues. CDR1 and CDR2 (germline): KGHSH, LQKENI. The CDR3 spells CASSSTFPENTEAFF. CDR3 nucleotide sequence: TGTGCCAGCTCATCGACTTTTCCCGAGAACACTGAAGCTTTCTTT.

V gene TRBV9 combines with J gene TRBJ1-2, with D perhaps matching TRBD1 (6 bases). CDR1 and CDR2 (germline): SGDLS, YYNGEE. Trimming stripped 0 bases from V and 7 bases from J, with 13 bases between. The CDR3 is 14 amino acids. Here the CDR3 DNA reads TGTGCCAGCAGCGTAGATAGGACAGATGTTGGCTACACCTTC. Amino acid sequence: CASSVDRTDVGYTF.

This clone showed up just a few times. This CDR3 reads CASKSTGEGNEQFF. DNA for the CDR3: TGTGCCAGTAAATCGACAGGGGAGGGAAATGAGCAGTTCTTC. The V call is TRBV19, the J call TRBJ2-1; perhaps TRBD1 as D (8 bases). This CDR3 contains 14 residues. Germline V gene sequence: CDR1 LNHDA, CDR2 SQIVND (reference sequence). Trimming removed 7 bases from V and 7 bases from J, with 17 bases in between.

The V call is TRBV27, the J call TRBJ2-5, with D perhaps TRBD1 or TRBD2 (5 bases each). The V gene lost 3 bases and the J gene lost 2 bases, with 13 bases spanning the gap. Germline loops: CDR1 MNHEY, CDR2 SMNVEV (reference sequence). The CDR3 totals 15 residues. CDR3 protein: CASSFFRGSQETQYF. In DNA form, the CDR3 reads TGTGCCAGCAGTTTTTTTCGGGGCTCACAAGAGACCCAGTACTTC.

The chain couples TRBV5-1 to TRBJ2-1; 14 bases align to TRBD2. The trim removed 4 bases at V and 0 bases at J, leaving 3 bases unmatched. The V gene's germline CDR1 is SGHRS and CDR2 YFSETQ. The length of the CDR3 is 17 residues. The DNA for the CDR3 is TGCGCCAGCAGCGGGACTAGCGGGGGAAGCTCCTACAATGAGCAGTTCTTC. This gives the protein CASSGTSGGSSYNEQFF. Variable domain in full (rest from reference TRBV5-1 and TRBJ2-1): KAGVTQTPRYLIKTRGQQVTLSCSPISGHRSVSWYQQTPGQGLQFLFEYFSETQRNKGNFPGRFSGRQFSNSRSEMNVSTLELGDSALYLCASSGTSGGSSYNEQFFGPGTRLTVL.

V is TRBV30 and J is TRBJ2-7; D possibly matches TRBD1 or TRBD2 (5 bases each). Germline-derived CDR1 and CDR2 are GTSNPN and SVGIG (reference sequence). The germline V and J ends were trimmed by 2 bases and 1 base, with 15 bases remaining between them. This CDR3 region has 15 residues. The CDR3 region is CAWSTWDGGSYEQYF. Written as DNA, the CDR3 is TGTGCCTGGAGTACATGGGACGGCGGATCCTACGAGCAGTACTTC.

Only a few counts were recorded for this clone. The J gene is TRBJ2-5, the V gene TRBV7-9, with no clear D. Germline V gene sequence: CDR1 SEHNR, CDR2 FQNEAQ (reference sequence). With 1 base removed from V and 1 base from J, the gap between germline ends came to 4 bases. This CDR3 comprises 13 residues. CDR3 bases: TGTGCCAGCAGCTTAGTAATCCAAGAGACCCAGTACTTC. Translation gives CASSLVIQETQYF.

This clone was counted only a few times. The chain has TRBV6-5 and TRBJ2-7; D remains ambiguous. The CDR3 runs 11 residues. CDR1 MNHEY and CDR2 SVGAGI come from the germline V gene. The V end was cut by 7 bases, the J end by 3 bases, with 7 bases between. The CDR3 loop reads CASNRDYEQYF. CDR3 nucleotides: TGTGCCAGCAACAGAGACTACGAGCAGTACTTC.

This clone was counted between two and nine times. V gene TRBV7-2 combines with J gene TRBJ1-2; D ambiguous. V lost 1 base and J 4 bases, leaving 4 bases between the germline ends. The CDR3 is made up of 12 amino acids. The germline gives CDR1 SGHTA, CDR2 FQGNSA. DNA for the CDR3: TGTGCCAGCAGCTTAGTCCCCTATGGCTACACCTTC. It specifies CASSLVPYGYTF.

This clone occurred a few times. J is TRBJ2-7 and V is TRBV4-1; D perhaps matches TRBD1 (5 bases). The CDR3 contains 17 residues. V was trimmed by 1 base and J by 1 base, leaving 17 bases between them. The germline V gene encodes CDR1 MGHRA and CDR2 YSYEKL. The CDR3 DNA follows: TGCGCCAGCAGCCAAGCATGGGTAAAAGGGGTGTCCTACGAGCAGTACTTC. It codes for CASSQAWVKGVSYEQYF.

This clone was seen a few times. The V call is TRBV9, the J call TRBJ2-1, with no clear D. Trimming pared 0 bases from V and 7 bases from J, leaving 14 bases between. The CDR3 sequence is 15 residues long. Germline lookup yields CDR1 SGDLS and CDR2 YYNGEE. The chain's CDR3 is CASSVGSTFGNEQFF. As DNA, the CDR3 is TGTGCCAGCAGCGTAGGATCTACCTTCGGGAATGAGCAGTTCTTC.

Worth noting for this clone: Different DNA sequences within this sample yield the same CDR3. J is TRBJ2-3 and V is TRBV2, with D unclear. The CDR3 is 13 amino acids. The V gene lost 3 bases and the J gene lost 3 bases, with 7 bases spanning the gap. CDR1 is SNHLY, CDR2 FYNNEI, per germline. The CDR3 spells CASSEGITDTQYF. In DNA form, the CDR3 reads TGTGCCAGCAGTGAGGGGATTACAGATACGCAGTATTTT.

The CDR3, as DNA: TGTGCCAGCAGCCCAACAGGGGAGAACTATGGCTACACCTTC. Translation gives CASSPTGENYGYTF. V gene TRBV7-9 combines with J gene TRBJ1-2, with TRBD1 matching 7 bases. From germline, CDR1 is SEHNR and CDR2 FQNEAQ (reference sequence). The CDR3 has 14 residues. The V segment lost 5 bases and the J segment 2 bases; nucleotides outside the gene matches: 5.

The table lists this clone with a few counts. The chain couples TRBV14 to TRBJ2-3, with 7 nucleotides matching TRBD2. The CDR3 is 17 amino acids. CDR1 is SGHDN, CDR2 FVKESK, per germline. V lost 2 bases, J lost 4 bases, and 12 bases stayed unmatched. CDR3 residues: CASSQQPGLRHPDTQYF. DNA of the CDR3: TGTGCCAGCAGCCAACAACCGGGACTACGCCACCCAGATACGCAGTATTTT.

The rearrangement links TRBV28 to TRBJ2-2, with TRBD1 matching 8 bases. Trimming at V came to 8 bases and at J to 3 bases, leaving 2 bases not matched to a gene. This CDR3 is built from 13 residues. Germline-derived CDR1 and CDR2 are MDHEN and SYDVKM. For the CDR3, the DNA is TGTGCCAGCGACAGGGGAGACACCGGGGAGCTGTTTTTT. The encoded protein is CASDRGDTGELFF.

V usage is TRBV9 and J usage is TRBJ2-2, with 12 nucleotides matching TRBD2. The V and J ends lost 2 bases and 4 bases, in that order; junction bases with no gene match: 9. Germline V lookup: CDR1 SGDLS, CDR2 YYNGEE. The CDR3 covers 18 residues. Here the CDR3 reads CASSVFTSGGFPTGELFF. CDR3 sequence (DNA): TGTGCCAGCAGCGTCTTTACTAGCGGGGGGTTTCCCACCGGGGAGCTGTTTTTT.

The chain has TRBV28 and TRBJ2-1, with 9 bases fitting TRBD1. This CDR3 is 15 amino acids long. V shed 6 bases, J shed 2 bases, and the junction held 5 bases outside the gene matches. Germline V gives CDR1 MDHEN, CDR2 SYDVKM. CDR3 region: CASRLGQGPYNEQFF. The CDR3 region has the DNA TGTGCCAGCAGGTTGGGACAGGGACCCTACAATGAGCAGTTCTTC.

This chain links TRBV11-3 with TRBJ2-1; D not resolved. Germline assignment: CDR1 SGHNT and CDR2 YENEEA. The CDR3 extends over 13 amino acids. V lost 3 bases and J lost 11, with 14 bases in between. The DNA for the CDR3 is TGTGCCAGCAGCTTTTCGGCCGACCTGCAGCAGTTCTTC. Its translation is CASSFSADLQQFF.

CDR3 residues: CASSPQLGYGYTF. Here the CDR3 DNA reads TGTGCCAGCAGCCCCCAGTTGGGCTATGGCTACACCTTC. V usage is TRBV9 and J usage is TRBJ1-2; D unclear. The V end was cut by 4 bases, the J end by 4 bases, with 11 bases between. From germline, CDR1 is SGDLS and CDR2 YYNGEE. The CDR3 covers 13 residues.

V gene TRBV10-3 combines with J gene TRBJ1-1, with D perhaps TRBD1 (5 bases). V gave up 7 bases and J gave up 6 bases, with 15 bases separating them. In germline, CDR1 is ENHRY, CDR2 SYGVKD. The CDR3 is made up of 13 amino acids. The CDR3, as DNA: TGTGCCATCAAAGCAGGGCAAAACTCTGAAGCTTTCTTT. Translated, it gives CAIKAGQNSEAFF.

This clone was counted between two and nine times. The chain is built from TRBV30 and TRBJ2-3; the D gene could be TRBD1 or TRBD2 (6 bases each). Germline assignment: CDR1 GTSNPN and CDR2 SVGIG (reference sequence). The CDR3 has 13 amino acids. V was clipped by 4 bases and J by 6 bases, with 14 bases between them. CDR3 sequence: CAWNLGGWDTQYF. The DNA of the CDR3 is TGTGCCTGGAATTTGGGGGGCTGGGATACGCAGTATTTT.

This clone was counted between two and nine times. CDR3: CAWWGSGANVLTF. The CDR3, as DNA: TGTGCCTGGTGGGGCTCTGGGGCCAACGTCCTGACTTTC. This chain joins TRBV30 and TRBJ2-6; D is undetermined. V lost 5 bases, J lost 0 bases, and 5 bases lay in between. CDR3 length equals 13 residues. CDR1 is GTSNPN and CDR2 is SVGIG in the germline V gene (reference sequence).